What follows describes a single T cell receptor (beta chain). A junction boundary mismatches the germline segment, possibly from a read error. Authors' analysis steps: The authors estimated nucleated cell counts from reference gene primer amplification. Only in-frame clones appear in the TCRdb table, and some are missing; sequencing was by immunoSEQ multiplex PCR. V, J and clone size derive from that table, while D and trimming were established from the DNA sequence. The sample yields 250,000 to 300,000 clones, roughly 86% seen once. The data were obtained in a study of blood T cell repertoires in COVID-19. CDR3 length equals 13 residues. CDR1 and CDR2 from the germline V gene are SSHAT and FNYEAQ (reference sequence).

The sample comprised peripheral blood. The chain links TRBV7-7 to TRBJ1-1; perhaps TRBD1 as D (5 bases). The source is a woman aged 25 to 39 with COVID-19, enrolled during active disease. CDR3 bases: TGTGCTAGCAGCAAGGTAGGGGCCACTGAAGCTTTCTTT. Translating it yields CASSKVGATEAFF.